This entry features one T cell receptor (beta chain) sequence. Its antigen is unidentified. Six replicates per PBMC sample, mostly from roughly 450 ng of genomic DNA. Libraries were prepared by immunoSEQ multiplex PCR; TCRdb keeps only in-frame clonotypes and omits some of them. The table has approximately 13,000 clones, roughly two thirds seen once. The germline gives CDR1 SGHTA, CDR2 FQGNSA. Trimming took off 0 bases at V and 0 bases at J, with 12 bases between the two ends. This CDR3 spans 17 amino acids. The data were taken from a study of neoadjuvant anti-PD-1 for oral cavity cancer. Study in general: Nivolumab at 3 mg/kg was mostly given biweekly, three to four doses, pre-surgery.

The study's findings and limits: Each response group had just a few patients in TCR analyses.

The clonotype was recovered from a person aged 35-80 years with oral cavity squamous cell carcinoma. The chain employs TRBV7-2 and TRBJ1-3; TRBD1 might be the D (5 bases). Specimen: PBMCs, collected before nivolumab (anti-PD-1) treatment. Written as DNA, the CDR3 is TGTGCCAGCAGCTTAGCCCCTACAGGCTTCTCTGGAAACACCATATATTTT. Its translation: CASSLAPTGFSGNTIYF.